One sample yielded the 26 T cell receptor beta chains listed below, sequenced in a study of cytotoxic CD8 clonotypes in ibrutinib-treated CLL. Sequenced by immunoSEQ multiplex PCR; TCRdb stores in-frame clones only, minus some. This sample carries fewer than 70,000 clones, 65% to 75% of them seen once, and the ten largest clones take 43%. The sample here was PBMCs, taken after 12 months of ibrutinib treatment. These receptors all come from a human donor with chronic lymphocytic leukemia.

The rearrangement joins TRBV5-1 to TRBJ2-1; D remains ambiguous. V was shortened by 4 bases and J by 2 bases, with 13 bases between the two germline ends. The CDR3 loop spans 15 amino acids. Germline V gene sequence: CDR1 SGHRS, CDR2 YFSETQ. The DNA of the CDR3 is TGCGCCAGCAGCCTAGACGTAGTCCCCTACAATGAGCAGTTCTTC. Translation: CASSLDVVPYNEQFF.

The rearrangement uses TRBV7-9 and TRBJ1-1; unclear D gene. Germline-derived CDR1 and CDR2 are SEHNR and FQNEAQ (reference sequence). There are 15 residues in the CDR3. V shed 8 bases and J shed 8 bases, with 24 bases lying between them. The CDR3 nucleotides read TGTGCCAGCGTAATGGCGGGCGGGAGGGTCGGAGAAGCTTTCTTT. Its translation: CASVMAGGRVGEAFF. The full variable domain, completed using reference TRBV7-9 and TRBJ1-1, is DTGVSQNPRHKITKRGQNVTFRCDPISEHNRLYWYRQTLGQGPEFLTYFQNEAQLEKSRLLSDRFSAERPKGSFSTLEIQRTEQGDSAMYLCASVMAGGRVGEAFFGQGTRLTVV.

This clone has a handful of counts. This rearrangement joins TRBV6-5 to TRBJ2-1, with TRBD2 matching 9 bases. CDR1 and CDR2 from the germline V gene are MNHEY and SVGAGI. V trimming: 5 bases; J trimming: 4 bases; junction bases outside the gene matches: 0. The CDR3 is 13 residues long. The CDR3 sequence: CASSTSGYNEQFF. The CDR3 bases are TGTGCCAGCAGTACTAGCGGGTACAATGAGCAGTTCTTC.

The genes are TRBV23-1 and TRBJ2-4, with D possibly TRBD2 on 5 matching bases. TRBV23-1 is given ORF status, its function remaining uncertain. This CDR3 spans 17 amino acids. Trimming removed 2 bases at V and 4 bases at J, with 18 bases between. CDR3 sequence: CASSQTPSRERKNIQYF. The DNA for the CDR3 is TGCGCCAGCAGTCAAACTCCCTCGAGGGAACGGAAAAACATTCAGTACTTC.

CDR3 protein: CASSQDGQGLYEQYF. CDR3 sequence (DNA): TGCGCCAGCAGCCAAGATGGACAGGGGTTGTACGAGCAGTACTTC. The gene calls are TRBV5-1 and TRBJ2-7; 9 bases map to TRBD1. CDR1 is SGHRS, CDR2 YFSETQ, per germline. The CDR3 spans 15 residues. With 4 bases clipped from V and 4 bases from J, the junction kept 9 bases outside the gene matches.

This clone was seen a single time. One end of the junction fails to match germline, which may point to a read error. This chain links TRBV5-4 with TRBJ2-1, with 7 bases identical to TRBD2. The length of the CDR3 is 12 residues. The germline gives CDR1 SGHNT, CDR2 YYREEE (reference sequence). The CDR3 protein is CASSLLASGMIF. The CDR3 DNA follows: TGTGCCAGCAGCTTACTAGCGTCTGGTATGATCTTC.

This clone was picked up one time. The chain combines TRBV11-2 with TRBJ2-2, with D perhaps TRBD1 or TRBD2 (6 bases each). The CDR3 is 15 residues long. Germline lookup yields CDR1 SGHAT and CDR2 FQNNGV. V was pared by 2 bases and J by 3 bases, with 10 bases between. CDR3 region: CASSLSGADTGELFF. CDR3 sequence (DNA): TGTGCCAGCAGCTTATCGGGGGCGGACACCGGGGAGCTGTTTTTT.

The chain recombines TRBV28 with TRBJ2-7; D remains unclear. V was pared by 6 bases and J by 3 bases, with 12 bases between. Per the germline V gene, CDR1 is MDHEN and CDR2 is SYDVKM. The CDR3 consists of 13 residues. The CDR3 region has the DNA TGTGCCAGCAGCCGTGACTGGAACTACGAGCAGTACTTC. Translated, it gives CASSRDWNYEQYF.

This clone was counted only a few times. V and J are TRBV30 and TRBJ2-5; 14 bases agree with TRBD2. J gave up 5 bases and V 2 bases, and 7 bases lay outside the gene matches. Germline values: CDR1 GTSNPN, CDR2 SVGIG (reference sequence). The CDR3 runs 16 residues. The CDR3 spells CAWSIGTSGGGETQYF. CDR3 nucleotide sequence: TGTGCCTGGAGTATCGGGACTAGCGGGGGAGGGGAGACCCAGTACTTC.

This clone has just one count. The chain carries TRBV18 and TRBJ2-5, with 12 positions matching TRBD2. The trim removed 3 bases at V and 5 bases at J, leaving 7 bases unmatched. Germline lookup yields CDR1 KGHSH and CDR2 LQKENI. The CDR3 length is 16 residues. The CDR3: CASSPLAGGPKETQYF. The CDR3 DNA follows: TGTGCCAGCTCACCCCTAGCGGGAGGGCCCAAGGAGACCCAGTACTTC.

This rearrangement joins TRBV5-6 to TRBJ1-1; D is perhaps TRBD1 (5 bases). The CDR3 has 14 residues. Germline CDR1 SGHDT, CDR2 YYEEEE. V gave up 4 bases and J gave up 6 bases, with 16 bases separating them. The CDR3 loop is CASSAQGSSPEAFF. CDR3 nucleotides: TGTGCCAGCAGCGCGCAGGGTTCAAGCCCTGAAGCTTTCTTT.

This rearrangement joins TRBV6-5 to TRBJ2-5, with TRBD2 matching over 8 bases. The germline V gene encodes CDR1 MNHEY and CDR2 SVGAGI. The CDR3 totals 15 residues. The V segment lost 4 bases and the J segment 4 bases; nucleotides outside the gene matches: 8. Written as DNA, the CDR3 is TGTGCCAGCAGTTCACCGCGGGGGGCCCGAGAGACCCAGTACTTC. It translates to CASSSPRGARETQYF.

The V and J genes are TRBV10-3 and TRBJ1-5, with TRBD1 identical over 9 bases. Germline CDR1 reads ENHRY; CDR2 reads SYGVKD. The J segment lost 0 bases and the V segment lost 10 bases, leaving 7 bases of the junction unmatched. The CDR3 has 15 amino acids. The CDR3 loop is CATGGTGSSNQPQHF. For the CDR3, the DNA is TGTGCCACCGGGGGGACAGGGAGTAGCAATCAGCCCCAGCATTTT.

The chain links TRBV6-6 to TRBJ2-2; D is possibly TRBD1 (6 bases). The germline V gene has CDR1 MNHNY and CDR2 SVGAGI (reference sequence). The CDR3 is 16 amino acids. Trimming removed 4 bases at V and 0 bases at J, with 12 bases between. CDR3 sequence (DNA): TGTGCCAGCAGTTCCTCCGGGACAACGAACACCGGGGAGCTGTTTTTT. Protein sequence: CASSSSGTTNTGELFF.

CDR3 loop: CASSLGGRETQYF. In DNA, the CDR3 is TGTGCCAGCAGCTTAGGGGGGAGGGAGACCCAGTACTTC. The chain combines TRBV7-2 with TRBJ2-5; D might be TRBD2 (6 bases). CDR1 and CDR2 from the germline V gene are SGHTA and FQGNSA. The CDR3 has 13 residues. Trimming pared 1 base from V and 5 bases from J, leaving 8 bases between.

There are many counts of this clone. The gene calls are TRBV30 and TRBJ1-2; no clear D. CDR3 length: 12 amino acids. CDR1 is GTSNPN and CDR2 is SVGIG in the germline V gene (reference sequence). Trimming cost V 2 bases and J 0 bases, with 4 bases left between them. CDR3 in amino acids: CAWSTANYGYTF. DNA of the CDR3: TGTGCCTGGAGTACAGCTAACTATGGCTACACCTTC. The full variable domain, its missing parts supplied by reference TRBV30 and TRBJ1-2, is SQTIHQWPATLVQPVGSPLSLECTVEGTSNPNLYWYRQAAGRGLQLLFYSVGIGQISSEVPQNLSASRPQDRQFILSSKKLLLSDSGFYLCAWSTANYGYTFGSGTRLTVV.

The CDR3 DNA follows: TGTGCCAGCAGCGCCGGGGACAGGAGGGGCTCCGAGCAGTACTTC. This codes for CASSAGDRRGSEQYF. The V call is TRBV25-1, the J call TRBJ2-7; TRBD1 matches 8 bases. There are 15 residues in the CDR3. V was pared by 6 bases and J by 6 bases, with 13 bases of the junction left unmatched. Per germline, CDR1 MGHDK and CDR2 SYGVNS.

This clone was seen only a few times. V is TRBV4-2 and J is TRBJ2-3; D uncertain. From germline, CDR1 is LGHNA and CDR2 YNFKEQ. CDR3 size: 17 residues. V gave up 4 bases and J gave up 3 bases, with 20 bases separating them. CDR3 DNA: TGTGCCAGCAGCCCGGGCCGGCTAGAGACCATGACAGATACGCAGTATTTT. Protein: CASSPGRLETMTDTQYF.

The sample holds a few counts of this clone. The genes are TRBV29-1 and TRBJ1-1; the D gene is possibly TRBD1 (5 bases). Germline CDR1 and CDR2: SQVTM and ANQGSEA. The CDR3 consists of 15 residues. Trimming removed 2 bases at V and 5 bases at J, with 18 bases between. The CDR3 reads CSVESGPRDVTEAFF. The CDR3 region has the DNA TGCAGCGTTGAATCGGGACCGAGGGATGTTACTGAAGCTTTCTTT.

The genes are TRBV9 and TRBJ1-4, with 11 bases aligning to TRBD1. This CDR3 has 15 residues. Germline CDR1 SGDLS, CDR2 YYNGEE. V dropped 3 bases and J dropped 8; count of bases not matched to a gene: 6. CDR3 DNA sequence: TGTGCCAGCAGCGCCGGACAGGGGGCAGGGGAAAAACTGTTTTTT. Amino acid sequence: CASSAGQGAGEKLFF.

The J gene is TRBJ2-1, the V gene TRBV5-1, with a tentative D call TRBD2 (6 bases). Deletions cut 4 bases from V and 8 bases from J, with 22 bases between. This CDR3 comprises 16 residues. Germline V gene sequence: CDR1 SGHRS, CDR2 YFSETQ. The CDR3 protein is CASSPRRDSPDDEQFF. CDR3 DNA: TGCGCCAGCAGCCCACGCCGGGACTCCCCGGACGATGAGCAGTTCTTC.

This clone was recorded once. CDR3 DNA sequence: TGCGCCAGCAGCCCCCTCGGTGAAAGCACAGATACGCAGTATTTT. This encodes CASSPLGESTDTQYF. This chain connects TRBV10-1 to TRBJ2-3; D gene ambiguous. V lost 6 bases, J lost 0 bases, and 13 bases lay in between. The CDR3 is 15 amino acids. The germline gives CDR1 WNHNN, CDR2 SYGVQD (reference sequence).

The chain carries TRBV20-1 and TRBJ2-7; D not certain. CDR3 length: 11 residues. The germline V gene encodes CDR1 DFQATT and CDR2 SNEGSKA (reference sequence). V was shortened by 7 bases and J by 2 bases, with 9 bases between the two germline ends. The CDR3 spells CSVGLTYEQYF. The CDR3 coding sequence is TGCAGTGTTGGGCTAACCTACGAGCAGTACTTC.

The CDR3 loop reads CASSSRGGETQYF. The CDR3 bases are TGTGCCAGCAGCTCCCGGGGAGGGGAGACCCAGTACTTC. The rearrangement joins TRBV9 to TRBJ2-5; 7 bases align to TRBD2. The CDR3 is made up of 13 amino acids. The germline CDR1 and CDR2 sequences are SGDLS and YYNGEE. V lost 4 bases to trimming and J lost 5 bases; unmatched junction nucleotides: 5.

For the CDR3, the DNA is TGTGCCAGCAGCTTTGGGGGCGGGCTGGGCCAGGGAGGTAACATTCAGTACTTC. Translating it yields CASSFGGGLGQGGNIQYF. The genes are TRBV13 and TRBJ2-4, with D perhaps TRBD1 or TRBD2 (6 bases each). CDR3 length equals 18 residues. Trimming took off 3 bases at V and 7 bases at J, with 25 bases between the two ends. Germline V gene sequence: CDR1 PRHDT, CDR2 FYEKMQ (reference sequence).

This clone was seen only a few times. The chain links TRBV6-5 to TRBJ1-1; D is possibly TRBD1 (5 bases). Deletions cut 7 bases from V and 1 base from J, with 13 bases between. The CDR3 is 14 amino acids. Per germline, CDR1 MNHEY and CDR2 SVGAGI. CDR3 amino acids: CASTNPGGNTEAFF. The CDR3 DNA sequence: TGTGCCAGCACCAACCCCGGGGGGAACACTGAAGCTTTCTTT.